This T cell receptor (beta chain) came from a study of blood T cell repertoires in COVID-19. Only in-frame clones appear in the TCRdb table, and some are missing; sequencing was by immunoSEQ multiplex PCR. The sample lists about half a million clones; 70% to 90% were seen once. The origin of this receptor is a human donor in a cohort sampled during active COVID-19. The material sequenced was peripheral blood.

The CDR3 is CASSPNVGNYGYTF. As DNA, the CDR3 is TGTGCCAGCAGCCCAAACGTCGGGAACTATGGCTACACCTTC. The chain links TRBV7-9 to TRBJ1-2; no clear D. The ends were cut back, 5 bases at V and 2 bases at J, with 12 bases in the middle. The CDR3 length is 14 residues. Germline assignment: CDR1 SEHNR and CDR2 FQNEAQ (reference sequence). The variable domain in full, with the rest retrieved from reference TRBV7-9 and TRBJ1-2, is DTGVSQNPRHKITKRGQNVTFRCDPISEHNRLYWYRQTLGQGPEFLTYFQNEAQLEKSRLLSDRFSAERPKGSFSTLEIQRTEQGDSAMYLCASSPNVGNYGYTFGSGTRLTVV.